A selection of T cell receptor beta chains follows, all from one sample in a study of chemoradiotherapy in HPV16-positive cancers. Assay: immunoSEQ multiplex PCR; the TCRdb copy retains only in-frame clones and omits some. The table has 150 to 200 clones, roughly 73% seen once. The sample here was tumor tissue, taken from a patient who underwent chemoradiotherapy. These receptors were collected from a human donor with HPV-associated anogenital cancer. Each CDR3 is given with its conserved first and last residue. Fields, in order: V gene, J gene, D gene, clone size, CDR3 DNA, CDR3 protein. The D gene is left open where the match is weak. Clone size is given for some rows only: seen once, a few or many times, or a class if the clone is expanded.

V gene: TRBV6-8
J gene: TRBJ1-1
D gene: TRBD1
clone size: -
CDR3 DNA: TGTGCCAGCAGTTACCCTGAACTCCTATCGGAGACAGGGGATTGTAAGAACACTGAAGCTTTCTTT
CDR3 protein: CASSYPELLSETGDCKNTEAFF

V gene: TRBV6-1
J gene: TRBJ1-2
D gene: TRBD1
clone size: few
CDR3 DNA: TGTGCCAGCAGTGCTCGACAGGGCGATTCGGCCTTCACCTTC
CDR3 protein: CASSARQGDSAFTF

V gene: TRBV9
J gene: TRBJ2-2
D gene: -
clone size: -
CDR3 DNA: TGTGCCAGCAGCGCATACGGAGGGGAGCTGTTTTTT
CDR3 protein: CASSAYGGELFF

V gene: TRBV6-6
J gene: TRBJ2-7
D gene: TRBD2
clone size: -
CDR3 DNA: TGTGCCAGCAGATTCAAAGCGGGAGGGCGCTACGAGCAGTACTTC
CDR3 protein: CASRFKAGGRYEQYF

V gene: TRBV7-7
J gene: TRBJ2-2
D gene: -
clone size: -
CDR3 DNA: TGTGCTAGCAGCCCAAAGGCAGCATACACCGGGGAGCTGTTTTTT
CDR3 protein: CASSPKAAYTGELFF

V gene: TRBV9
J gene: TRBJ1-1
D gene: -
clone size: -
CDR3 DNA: TGTGCCAGCAGCGTAGTTAGCCAGGGTAACACTGAAGCTTTCTTT
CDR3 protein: CASSVVSQGNTEAFF

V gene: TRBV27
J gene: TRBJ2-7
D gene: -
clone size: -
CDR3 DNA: TGTGCCAGCAGTGCCGACGGCAACGAGCAGTACTTC
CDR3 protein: CASSADGNEQYF

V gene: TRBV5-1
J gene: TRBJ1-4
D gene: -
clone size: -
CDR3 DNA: TGCGCCAGCGCCGACAGGTTGACTAATGAAAAACTGTTTTTT
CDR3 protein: CASADRLTNEKLFF

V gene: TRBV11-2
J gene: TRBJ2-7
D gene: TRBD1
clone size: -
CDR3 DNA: TGTGCCAGCAGCTCGCCAGGGGGCACGCGCTACGAGCAGTACTTC
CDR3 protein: CASSSPGGTRYEQYF

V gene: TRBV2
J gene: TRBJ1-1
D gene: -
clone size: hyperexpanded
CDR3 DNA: TGTGCCAGCAGTCATCGGGGGGAGAACACTGAAGCTTTCTTT
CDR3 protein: CASSHRGENTEAFF

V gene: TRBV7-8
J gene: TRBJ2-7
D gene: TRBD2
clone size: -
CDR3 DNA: TGTGCCAGCAGCTTCCCACAGTCGGGGGGGCACGGCGAGCAGTACTTC
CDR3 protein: CASSFPQSGGHGEQYF

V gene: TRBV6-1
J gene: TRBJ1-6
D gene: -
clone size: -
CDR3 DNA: TGTGCCAGCAGTGAAACCAGGTGGGGCGTGGCCTATAATTCACCCCTCCACTTT
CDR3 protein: CASSETRWGVAYNSPLHF

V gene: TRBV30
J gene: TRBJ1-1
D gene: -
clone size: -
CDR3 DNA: TGTGCCCCCCGGGACGGGAAAACTGAAGCTTTCTTT
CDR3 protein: CAPRDGKTEAFF

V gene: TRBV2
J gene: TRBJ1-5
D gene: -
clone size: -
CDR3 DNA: TGTGCCAGCAGTGAAGGGCGGCAGACGATTAGCAATCAGCCCCAGCATTTT
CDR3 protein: CASSEGRQTISNQPQHF

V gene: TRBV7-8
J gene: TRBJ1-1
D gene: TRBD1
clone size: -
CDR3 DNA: TGTGCCAGCAGCTTACGTCGACAGGGCCCTATGAACACTGAAGCTTTCTTT
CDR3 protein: CASSLRRQGPMNTEAFF

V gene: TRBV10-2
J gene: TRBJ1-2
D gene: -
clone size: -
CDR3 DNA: TGCGCCACCGGTCCAACGAGTTCATACGGCTACACCTTC
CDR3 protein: CATGPTSSYGYTF

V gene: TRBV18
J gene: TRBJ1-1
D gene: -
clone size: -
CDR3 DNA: TGTGCCAGCTCACCCATCTCGGGGTACGCAACCATGAACACTGAAGCTTTCTTT
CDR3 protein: CASSPISGYATMNTEAFF

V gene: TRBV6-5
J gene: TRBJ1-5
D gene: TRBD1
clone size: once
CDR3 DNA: TGTGCCAGCAGTCCAACAGGGGGCGGTCAGCCCCAGCATTTT
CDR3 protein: CASSPTGGGQPQHF

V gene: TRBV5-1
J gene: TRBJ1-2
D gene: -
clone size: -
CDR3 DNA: TGCGCCAGCAGCTTGGAGGAGGGGTTGGGTGGCTACACCTTC
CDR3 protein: CASSLEEGLGGYTF

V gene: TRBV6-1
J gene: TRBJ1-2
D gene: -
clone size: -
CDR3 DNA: TGTGCCAGCAGTGAAGCTACGGGAAGCTTTAACTATGGCTACACCTTC
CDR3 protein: CASSEATGSFNYGYTF

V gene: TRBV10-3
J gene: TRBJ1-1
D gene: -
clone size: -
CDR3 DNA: TGTGCCATCAGTGAGGGGGGAGGCGTCACTGAAGCTTTCTTT
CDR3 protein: CAISEGGGVTEAFF

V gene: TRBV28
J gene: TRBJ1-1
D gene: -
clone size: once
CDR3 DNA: TGTGCCGTGGGCGCTGCCCCTCCGAACACTGAAGCTTTCTTT
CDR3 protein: CAVGAAPPNTEAFF

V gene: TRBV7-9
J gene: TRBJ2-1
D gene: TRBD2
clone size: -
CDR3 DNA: TGTGCCAGCAGCACCACCCAGCCCCGGACTAGCGGGGTGGATGAGCAGTTCTTC
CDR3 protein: CASSTTQPRTSGVDEQFF

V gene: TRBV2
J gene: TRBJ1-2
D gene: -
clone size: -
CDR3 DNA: TGTGCCAGCAGACAGGAGACTAACTATGGCTACACCTTC
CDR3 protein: CASRQETNYGYTF

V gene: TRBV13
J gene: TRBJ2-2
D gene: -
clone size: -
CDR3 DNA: TGTGCCAGCAGCTTAGGTAGGACCTCGGGGATCGGGGAGCTGTTTTTT
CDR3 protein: CASSLGRTSGIGELFF

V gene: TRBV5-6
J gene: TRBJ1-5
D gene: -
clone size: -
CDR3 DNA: TGTGCCAGCAGCTTGGGAGGTTTCAATCAGCCCCAGCATTTT
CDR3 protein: CASSLGGFNQPQHF

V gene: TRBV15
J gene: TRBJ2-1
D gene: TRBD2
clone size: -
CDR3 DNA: TGTGCCACCAGCAGAGACCTTAGCGGGCTTATCTCCTACAATGAGCAGTTCTTC
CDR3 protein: CATSRDLSGLISYNEQFF

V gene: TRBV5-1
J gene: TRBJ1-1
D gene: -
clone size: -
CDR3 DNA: TGCGCCAGCAGCTTGATGGGCGACACTGAAGCTTTCTTT
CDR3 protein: CASSLMGDTEAFF

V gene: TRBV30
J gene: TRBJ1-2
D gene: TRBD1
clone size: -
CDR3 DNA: TGTGCCTTACAGGGGGTGGACTATGGCTACACCTTC
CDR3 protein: CALQGVDYGYTF

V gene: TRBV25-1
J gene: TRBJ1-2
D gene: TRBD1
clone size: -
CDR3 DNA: TGTGCCAGCAGTGGTCCGACAGGGGTTAGCTATGGCTACACCTTC
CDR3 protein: CASSGPTGVSYGYTF